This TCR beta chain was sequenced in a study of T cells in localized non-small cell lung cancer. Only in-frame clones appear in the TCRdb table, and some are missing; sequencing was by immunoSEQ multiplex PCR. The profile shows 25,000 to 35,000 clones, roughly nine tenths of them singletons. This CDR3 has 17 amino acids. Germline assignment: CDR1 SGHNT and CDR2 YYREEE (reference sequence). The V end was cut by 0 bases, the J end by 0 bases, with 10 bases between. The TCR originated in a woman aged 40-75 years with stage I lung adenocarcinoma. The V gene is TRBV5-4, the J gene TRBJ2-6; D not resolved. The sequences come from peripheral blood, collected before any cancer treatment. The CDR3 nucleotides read TGTGCCAGCAGCTTGGTAAGCAGTTACTCTGGGGCCAACGTCCTGACTTTC. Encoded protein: CASSLVSSYSGANVLTF. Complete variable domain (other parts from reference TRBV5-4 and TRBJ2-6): ETGVTQSPTHLIKTRGQQVTLRCSSQSGHNTVSWYQQALGQGPQFIFQYYREEENGRGNFPPRFSGLQFPNYSSELNVNALELDDSALYLCASSLVSSYSGANVLTFGAGSRLTVL.